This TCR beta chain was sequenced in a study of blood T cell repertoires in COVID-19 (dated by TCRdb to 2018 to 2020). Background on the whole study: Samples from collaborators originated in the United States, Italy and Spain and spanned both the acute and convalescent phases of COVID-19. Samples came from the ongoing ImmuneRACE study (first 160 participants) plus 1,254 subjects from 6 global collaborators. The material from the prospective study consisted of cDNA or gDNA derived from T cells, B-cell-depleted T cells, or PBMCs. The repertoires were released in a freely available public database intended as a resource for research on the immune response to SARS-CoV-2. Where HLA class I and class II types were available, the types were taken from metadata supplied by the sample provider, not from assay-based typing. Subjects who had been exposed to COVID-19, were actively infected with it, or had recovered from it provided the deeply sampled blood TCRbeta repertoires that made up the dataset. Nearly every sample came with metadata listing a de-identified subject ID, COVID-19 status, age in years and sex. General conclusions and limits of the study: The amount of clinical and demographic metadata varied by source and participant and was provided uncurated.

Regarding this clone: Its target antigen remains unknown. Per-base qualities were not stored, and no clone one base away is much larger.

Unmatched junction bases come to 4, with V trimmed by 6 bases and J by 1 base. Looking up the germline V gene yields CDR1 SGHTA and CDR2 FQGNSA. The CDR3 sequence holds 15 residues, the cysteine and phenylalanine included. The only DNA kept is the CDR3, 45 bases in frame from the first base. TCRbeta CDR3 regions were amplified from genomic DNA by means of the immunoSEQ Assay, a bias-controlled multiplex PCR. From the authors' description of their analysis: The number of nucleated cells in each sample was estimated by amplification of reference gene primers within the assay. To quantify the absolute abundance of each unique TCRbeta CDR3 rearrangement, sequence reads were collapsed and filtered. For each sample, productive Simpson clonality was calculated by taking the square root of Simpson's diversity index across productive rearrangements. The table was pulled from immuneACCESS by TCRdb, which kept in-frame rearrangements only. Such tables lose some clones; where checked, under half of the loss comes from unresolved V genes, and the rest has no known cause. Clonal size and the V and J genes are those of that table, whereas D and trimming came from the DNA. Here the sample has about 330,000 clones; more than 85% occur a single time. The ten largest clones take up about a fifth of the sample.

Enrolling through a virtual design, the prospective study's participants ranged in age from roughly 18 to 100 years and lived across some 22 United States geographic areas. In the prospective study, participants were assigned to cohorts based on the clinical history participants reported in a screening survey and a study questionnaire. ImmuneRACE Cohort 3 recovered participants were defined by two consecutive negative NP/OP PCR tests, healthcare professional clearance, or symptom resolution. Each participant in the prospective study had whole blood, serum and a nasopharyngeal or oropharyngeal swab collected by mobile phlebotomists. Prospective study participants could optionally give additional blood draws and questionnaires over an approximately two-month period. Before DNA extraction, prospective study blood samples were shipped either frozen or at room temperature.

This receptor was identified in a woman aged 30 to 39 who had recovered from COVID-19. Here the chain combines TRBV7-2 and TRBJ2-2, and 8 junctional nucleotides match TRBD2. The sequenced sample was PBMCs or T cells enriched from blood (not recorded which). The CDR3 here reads CASRRGAKNTGELFF. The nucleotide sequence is TGTGCCAGCAGGCGGGGGGCGAAGAACACCGGGGAGCTGTTTTTT.